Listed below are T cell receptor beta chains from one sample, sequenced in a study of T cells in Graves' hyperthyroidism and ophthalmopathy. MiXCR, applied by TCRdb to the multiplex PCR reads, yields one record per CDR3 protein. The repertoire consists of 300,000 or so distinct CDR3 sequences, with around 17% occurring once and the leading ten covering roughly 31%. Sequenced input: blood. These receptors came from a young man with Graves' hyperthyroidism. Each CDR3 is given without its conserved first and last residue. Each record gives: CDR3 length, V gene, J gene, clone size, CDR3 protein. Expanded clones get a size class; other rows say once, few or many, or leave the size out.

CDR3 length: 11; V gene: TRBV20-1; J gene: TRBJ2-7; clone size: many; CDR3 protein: SAEGQEPYEQY
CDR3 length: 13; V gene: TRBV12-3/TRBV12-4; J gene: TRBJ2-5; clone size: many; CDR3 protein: ASSLYRTSGSTQY
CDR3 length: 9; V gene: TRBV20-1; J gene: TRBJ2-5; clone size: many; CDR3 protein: SAHFQETQY
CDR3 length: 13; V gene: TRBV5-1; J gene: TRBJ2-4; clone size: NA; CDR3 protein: ASSFWTGRGDIQY
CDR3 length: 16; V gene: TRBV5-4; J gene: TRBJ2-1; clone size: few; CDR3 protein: ASNLAGASGRSNNEQF
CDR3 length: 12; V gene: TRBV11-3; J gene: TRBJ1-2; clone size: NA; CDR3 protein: ASSPTGSAYGYT
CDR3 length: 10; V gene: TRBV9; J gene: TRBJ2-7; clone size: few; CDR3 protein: ASSVGVGEQY
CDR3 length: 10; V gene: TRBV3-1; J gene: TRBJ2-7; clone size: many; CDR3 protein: ASSQAPGQVY
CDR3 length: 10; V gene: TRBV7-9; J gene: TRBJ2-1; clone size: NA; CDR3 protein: ATPEGEPLVF
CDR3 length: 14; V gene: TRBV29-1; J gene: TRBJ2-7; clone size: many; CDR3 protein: SVEAPGLRSSYEQY
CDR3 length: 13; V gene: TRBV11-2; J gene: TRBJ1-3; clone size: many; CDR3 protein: ASRRMTGAGNTIY
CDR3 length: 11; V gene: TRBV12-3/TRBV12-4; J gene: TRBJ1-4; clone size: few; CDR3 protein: ASSWGVARKLF
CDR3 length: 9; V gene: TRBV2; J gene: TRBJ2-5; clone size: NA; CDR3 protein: AISERETQY
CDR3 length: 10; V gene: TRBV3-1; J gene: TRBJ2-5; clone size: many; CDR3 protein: ASSQADVTQY
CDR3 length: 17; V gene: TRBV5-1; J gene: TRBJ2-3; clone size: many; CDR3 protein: ASSLKGTSGRGSTDTQY
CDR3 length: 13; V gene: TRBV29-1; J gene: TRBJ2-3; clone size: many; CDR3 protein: SVRLAGQSTDTQY
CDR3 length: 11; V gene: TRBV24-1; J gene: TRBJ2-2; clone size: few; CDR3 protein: ATRGRNTGELF
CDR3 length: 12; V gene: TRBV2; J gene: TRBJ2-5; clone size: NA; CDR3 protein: ASSGTATQQTQY
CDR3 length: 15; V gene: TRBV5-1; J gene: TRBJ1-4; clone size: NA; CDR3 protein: ASSGGLGASVNEKLF
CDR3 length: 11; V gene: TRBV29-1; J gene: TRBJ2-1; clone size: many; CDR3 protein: SADLSSYNEQF
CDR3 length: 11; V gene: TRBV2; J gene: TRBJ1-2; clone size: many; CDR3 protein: ASSDAGSNGYT
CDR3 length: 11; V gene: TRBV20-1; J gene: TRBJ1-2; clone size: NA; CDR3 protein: SAPTDIYYGYT
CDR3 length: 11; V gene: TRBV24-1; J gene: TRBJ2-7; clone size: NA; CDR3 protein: ATSANGLYEQY
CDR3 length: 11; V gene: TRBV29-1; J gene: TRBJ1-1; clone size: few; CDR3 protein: SVVVYRNTEAF
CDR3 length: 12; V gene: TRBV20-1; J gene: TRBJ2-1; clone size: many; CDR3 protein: SASGAVRVGEQF
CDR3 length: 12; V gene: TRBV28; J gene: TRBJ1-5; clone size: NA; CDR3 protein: ASSLIGGGEPQH
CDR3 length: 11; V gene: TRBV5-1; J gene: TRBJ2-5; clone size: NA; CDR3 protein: ASSPDGPQTQY
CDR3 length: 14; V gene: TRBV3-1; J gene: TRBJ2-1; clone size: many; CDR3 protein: ASSHPVGGEYDEQF
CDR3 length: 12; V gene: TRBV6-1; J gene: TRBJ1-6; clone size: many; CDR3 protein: ASSGRSYNSPLH
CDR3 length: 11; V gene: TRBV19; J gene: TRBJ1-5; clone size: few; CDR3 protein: ASNPTRNQPQH
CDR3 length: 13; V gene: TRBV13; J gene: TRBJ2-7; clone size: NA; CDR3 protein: ASSGTGVPSYEQY
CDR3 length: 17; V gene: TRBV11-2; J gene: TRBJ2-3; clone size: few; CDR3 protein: ASSLFPRTSGRATDTQY
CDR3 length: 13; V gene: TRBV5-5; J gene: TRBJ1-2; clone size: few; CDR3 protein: ASSLEGQQNYGYT
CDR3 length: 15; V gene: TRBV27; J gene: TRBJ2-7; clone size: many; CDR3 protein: ASSAHRPAGGPGEQY
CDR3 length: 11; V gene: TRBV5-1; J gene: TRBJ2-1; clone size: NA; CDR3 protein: ASSFGGNPEQF
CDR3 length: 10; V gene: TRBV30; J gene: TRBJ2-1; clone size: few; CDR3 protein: VFGVGLDEQF
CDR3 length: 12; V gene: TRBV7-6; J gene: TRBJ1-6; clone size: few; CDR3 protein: ASSRDRFNSPLH
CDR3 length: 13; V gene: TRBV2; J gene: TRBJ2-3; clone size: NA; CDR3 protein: ASSEGGIVTDTQY
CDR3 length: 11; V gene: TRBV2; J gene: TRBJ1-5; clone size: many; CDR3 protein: ASTGDTDQPQH
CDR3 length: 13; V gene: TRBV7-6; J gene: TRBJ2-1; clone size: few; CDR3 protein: ASSLPTGGLDEQF
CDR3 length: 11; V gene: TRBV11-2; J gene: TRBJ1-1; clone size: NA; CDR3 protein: ASSNTVEAEAF
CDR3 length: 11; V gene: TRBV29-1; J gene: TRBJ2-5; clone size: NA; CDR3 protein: VIEGPGRETQY
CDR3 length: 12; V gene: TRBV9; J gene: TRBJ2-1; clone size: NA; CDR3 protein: ASSAGTDYNEQF
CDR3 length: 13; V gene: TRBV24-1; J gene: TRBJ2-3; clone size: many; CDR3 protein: ATSEHGTSGRTQY
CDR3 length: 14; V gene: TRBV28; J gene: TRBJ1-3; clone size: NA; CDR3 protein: ASRGGAGTSGNTIY
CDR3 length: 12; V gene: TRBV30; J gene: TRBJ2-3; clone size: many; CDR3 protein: AWSVGGGADTQY